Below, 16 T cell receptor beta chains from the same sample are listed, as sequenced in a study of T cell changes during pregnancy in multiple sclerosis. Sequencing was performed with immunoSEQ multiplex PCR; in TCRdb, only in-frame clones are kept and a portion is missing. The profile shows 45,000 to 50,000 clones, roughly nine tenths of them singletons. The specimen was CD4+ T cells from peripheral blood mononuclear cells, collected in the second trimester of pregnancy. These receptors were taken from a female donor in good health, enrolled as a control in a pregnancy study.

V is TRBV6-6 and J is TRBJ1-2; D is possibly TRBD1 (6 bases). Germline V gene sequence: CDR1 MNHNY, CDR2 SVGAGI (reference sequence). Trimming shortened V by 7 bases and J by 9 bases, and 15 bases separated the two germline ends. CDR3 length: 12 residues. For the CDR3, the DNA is TGTGCCAGCACTGTGAACAGGGCTAGCTACACCTTC. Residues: CASTVNRASYTF.

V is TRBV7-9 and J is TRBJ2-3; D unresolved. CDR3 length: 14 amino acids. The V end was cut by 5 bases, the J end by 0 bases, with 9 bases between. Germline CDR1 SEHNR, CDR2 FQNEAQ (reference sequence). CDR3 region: CASSPSTSTDTQYF. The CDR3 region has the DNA TGTGCCAGCAGCCCCAGTACCAGCACAGATACGCAGTATTTT.

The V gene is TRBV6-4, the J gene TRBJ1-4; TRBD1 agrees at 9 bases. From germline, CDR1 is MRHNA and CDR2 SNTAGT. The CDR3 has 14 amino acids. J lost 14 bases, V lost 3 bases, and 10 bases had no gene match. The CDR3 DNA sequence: TGTGCCAGCAGTGAAGGACAGGGGCCGGGAAGGCTGTTTTTT. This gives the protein CASSEGQGPGRLFF.

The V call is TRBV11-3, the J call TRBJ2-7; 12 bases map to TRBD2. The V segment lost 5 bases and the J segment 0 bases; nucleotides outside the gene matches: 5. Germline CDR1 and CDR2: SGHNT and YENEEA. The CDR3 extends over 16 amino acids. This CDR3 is CASSRTSGDLSYEQYF. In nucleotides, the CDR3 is TGTGCCAGCAGCCGGACTAGCGGGGACCTCTCCTACGAGCAGTACTTC.

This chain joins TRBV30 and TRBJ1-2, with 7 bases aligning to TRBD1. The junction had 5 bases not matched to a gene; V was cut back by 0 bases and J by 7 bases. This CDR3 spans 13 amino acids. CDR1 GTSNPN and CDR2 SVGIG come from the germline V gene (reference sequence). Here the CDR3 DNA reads TGTGCCTGGAGTGTAACGCAGGGGGGTGGCTACACCTTC. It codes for CAWSVTQGGGYTF.

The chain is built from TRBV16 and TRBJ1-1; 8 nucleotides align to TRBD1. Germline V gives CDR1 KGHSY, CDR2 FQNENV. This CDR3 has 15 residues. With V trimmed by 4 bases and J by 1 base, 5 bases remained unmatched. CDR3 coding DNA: TGTGCCAGCAGCCCCCCGGACAGGGCGAACACTGAAGCTTTCTTT. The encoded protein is CASSPPDRANTEAFF.

Here the CDR3 reads CASSQGTGTGTYEQYF. In DNA, the CDR3 is TGTGCCAGCAGCCAAGGAACCGGGACAGGTACCTACGAGCAGTACTTC. The gene calls are TRBV4-2 and TRBJ2-7, with TRBD1 matching 8 bases. J was trimmed by 2 bases and V by 1 base; bases with no gene match: 7. From germline, CDR1 is LGHNA and CDR2 YNFKEQ. There are 16 residues in the CDR3.

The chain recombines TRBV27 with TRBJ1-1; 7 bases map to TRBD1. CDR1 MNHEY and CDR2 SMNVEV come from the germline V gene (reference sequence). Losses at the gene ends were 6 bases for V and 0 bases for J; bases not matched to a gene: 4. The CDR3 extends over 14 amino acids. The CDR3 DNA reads TGTGCCAGCAGCCGACAGGGTATGAACACTGAAGCTTTCTTT. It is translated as CASSRQGMNTEAFF.

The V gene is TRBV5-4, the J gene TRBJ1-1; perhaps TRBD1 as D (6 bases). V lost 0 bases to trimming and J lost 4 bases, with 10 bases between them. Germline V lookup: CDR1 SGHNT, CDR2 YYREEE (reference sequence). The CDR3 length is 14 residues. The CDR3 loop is CASSLVGGPTEAFF. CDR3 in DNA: TGTGCCAGCAGCTTGGTGGGGGGGCCCACTGAAGCTTTCTTT.

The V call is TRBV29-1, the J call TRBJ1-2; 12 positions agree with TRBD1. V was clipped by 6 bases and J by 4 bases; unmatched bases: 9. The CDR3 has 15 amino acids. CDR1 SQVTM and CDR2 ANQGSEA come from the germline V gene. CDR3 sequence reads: CSVTRGQGAGYGYTF. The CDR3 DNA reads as TGCAGCGTCACAAGGGGACAGGGGGCTGGCTATGGCTACACCTTC.

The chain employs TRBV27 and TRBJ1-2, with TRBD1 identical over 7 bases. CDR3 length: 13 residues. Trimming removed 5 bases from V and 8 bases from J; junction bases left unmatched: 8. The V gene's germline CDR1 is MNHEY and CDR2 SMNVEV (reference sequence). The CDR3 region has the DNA TGTGCCAGCAGTCCCCAAGGGGGCGGAGGCTACACCTTC. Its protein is CASSPQGGGGYTF.

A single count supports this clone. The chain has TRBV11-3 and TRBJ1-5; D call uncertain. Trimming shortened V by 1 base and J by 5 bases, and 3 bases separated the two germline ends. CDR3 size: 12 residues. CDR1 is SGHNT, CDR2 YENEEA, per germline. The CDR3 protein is CASSLGHQPQHF. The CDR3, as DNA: TGTGCCAGCAGCTTAGGGCATCAGCCCCAGCATTTT.

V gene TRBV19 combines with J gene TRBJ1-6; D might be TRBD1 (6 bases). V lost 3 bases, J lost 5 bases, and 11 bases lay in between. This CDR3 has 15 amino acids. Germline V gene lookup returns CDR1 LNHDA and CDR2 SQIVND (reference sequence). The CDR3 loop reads CASSIQDSHNSPLHF. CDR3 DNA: TGTGCCAGTAGTATCCAGGACAGTCATAATTCACCCCTCCACTTT. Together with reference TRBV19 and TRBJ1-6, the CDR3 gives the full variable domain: DGGITQSPKYLFRKEGQNVTLSCEQNLNHDAMYWYRQDPGQGLRLIYYSQIVNDFQKGDIAEGYSVSREKKESFPLTVTSAQKNPTAFYLCASSIQDSHNSPLHFGNGTRLTVT.

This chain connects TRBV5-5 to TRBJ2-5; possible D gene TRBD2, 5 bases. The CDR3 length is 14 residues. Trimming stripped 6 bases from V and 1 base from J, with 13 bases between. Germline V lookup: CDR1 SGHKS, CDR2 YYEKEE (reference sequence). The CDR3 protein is CASTTGTSQETQYF. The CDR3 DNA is TGTGCCAGCACCACGGGAACTAGCCAAGAGACCCAGTACTTC.

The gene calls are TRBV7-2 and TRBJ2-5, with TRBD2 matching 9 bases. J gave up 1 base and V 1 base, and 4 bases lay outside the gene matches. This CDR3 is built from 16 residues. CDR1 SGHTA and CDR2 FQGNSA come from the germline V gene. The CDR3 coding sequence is TGTGCCAGCAGCTTAGTAGGCGGGGGGGCCCAAGAGACCCAGTACTTC. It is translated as CASSLVGGGAQETQYF.

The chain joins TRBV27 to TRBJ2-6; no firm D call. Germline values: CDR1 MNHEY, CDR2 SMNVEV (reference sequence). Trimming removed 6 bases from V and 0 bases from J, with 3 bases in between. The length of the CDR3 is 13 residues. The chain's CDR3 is CASRLSGANVLTF. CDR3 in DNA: TGTGCCAGCAGACTCTCTGGGGCCAACGTCCTGACTTTC.